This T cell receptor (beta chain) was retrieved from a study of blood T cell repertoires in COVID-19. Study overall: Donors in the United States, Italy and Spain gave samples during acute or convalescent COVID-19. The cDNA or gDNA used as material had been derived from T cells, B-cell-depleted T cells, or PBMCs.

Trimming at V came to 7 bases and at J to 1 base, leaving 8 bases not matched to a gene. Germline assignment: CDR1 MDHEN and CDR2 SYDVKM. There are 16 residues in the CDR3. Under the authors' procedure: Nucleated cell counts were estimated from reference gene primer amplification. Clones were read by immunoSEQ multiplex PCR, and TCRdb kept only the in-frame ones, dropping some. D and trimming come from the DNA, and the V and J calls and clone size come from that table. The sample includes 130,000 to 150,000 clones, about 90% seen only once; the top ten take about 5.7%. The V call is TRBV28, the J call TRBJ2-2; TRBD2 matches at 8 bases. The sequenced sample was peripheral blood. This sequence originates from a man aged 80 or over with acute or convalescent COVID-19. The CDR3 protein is CASTRLARMNTGELFF. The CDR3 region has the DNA TGTGCCAGCACGCGACTAGCGCGAATGAACACCGGGGAGCTGTTTTTT.